Below, 5 T cell receptor beta chains from the same sample are listed, as sequenced in a study of blood T cell repertoires in COVID-19. The data were produced by immunoSEQ multiplex PCR, yet TCRdb's version contains in-frame clones alone and is incomplete. Of 500,000 to 600,000 clones listed, approximately 88% were seen once; the top ten hold roughly 8%. Material: peripheral blood. The receptors here all came from a woman in her fifties or sixties with COVID-19, enrolled during active disease.

The chain employs TRBV27 and TRBJ1-2; no definite D call. There are 15 residues in the CDR3. Germline lookup yields CDR1 MNHEY and CDR2 SMNVEV (reference sequence). Trimming took 5 bases from V and 7 from J, leaving 20 bases between them. The CDR3 DNA sequence: TGTGCCAGCAGTGGCCCGGAGGGATCGAAGGGTGGCTACACCTTC. It yields the protein CASSGPEGSKGGYTF.

The V call is TRBV30, the J call TRBJ1-4, with no clear D. V lost 0 bases and J lost 7, with 15 bases in between. The CDR3 is 15 amino acids. Germline V gives CDR1 GTSNPN, CDR2 SVGIG (reference sequence). Here the CDR3 DNA reads TGTGCCTGGAGTGTACGTGGAGGGAGTAGTGAAAAACTGTTTTTT. Translated, it gives CAWSVRGGSSEKLFF.

The chain couples TRBV7-2 to TRBJ1-2, with a possible D match to TRBD1 (6 bases). Germline assignment: CDR1 SGHTA and CDR2 FQGNSA. The CDR3 totals 17 residues. Deletions cut 2 bases from V and 2 bases from J, with 18 bases between. Here the CDR3 reads CASSLLGAGAANYGYTF. The CDR3 nucleotides read TGTGCCAGCAGCTTACTTGGGGCAGGGGCAGCGAACTATGGCTACACCTTC.

The sample holds a few counts of this clone. This rearrangement joins TRBV5-4 to TRBJ2-7, with 14 bases identical to TRBD2. The V and J ends lost 4 bases and 6 bases, in that order; junction bases with no gene match: 9. The germline gives CDR1 SGHNT, CDR2 YYREEE (reference sequence). The CDR3 length is 16 residues. The CDR3 region has the DNA TGTGCCAGCAGCCTGAGGACTAGCGGGGGGCCGTCCGAGCAGTACTTC. Translation gives CASSLRTSGGPSEQYF.

CDR3 region: CASSPFLPGQGNTEAFF. The CDR3 DNA is TGTGCCAGCAGCCCGTTCCTGCCGGGACAGGGGAACACTGAAGCTTTCTTT. This chain connects TRBV7-8 to TRBJ1-1; TRBD1 agrees at 9 bases. This CDR3 has 17 residues. J gave up 1 base and V 5 bases, and 11 bases lay outside the gene matches. Germline assignment: CDR1 SGHVS and CDR2 FQNEAQ.